This T cell receptor (beta chain) was retrieved from a study of cytomegalovirus exposure and HLA in healthy donors. Overall study findings and caveats: On later analysis, the bulk of CMV-associated TCR beta chains appeared to be HLA-restricted. Across donors, most TCRs were seen rarely, yet some public ones were widespread. The study designated roughly 160 TCR beta chains cytomegalovirus-associated. A classifier reportedly called cytomegalovirus status with high sensitivity and specificity.

This clone showed up just a few times. The target antigen is unknown. The CDR3 consists of 11 residues. The V gene's germline CDR1 is SGHTA and CDR2 FQGNSA. Trimming took 5 bases from V and 7 from J, leaving 8 bases between them. This PCR relied on a set of 60 Vbeta primers and 13 Jbeta primers. Measured with immunoSEQ multiplex PCR; TCRdb has only the in-frame clones, and not every one. The profile covers about 240,000 clones, with around 80% appearing a single time and around 0.45% taken by the ten largest. Sequencing was performed on PBMCs. The chain couples TRBV7-2 to TRBJ1-1, with no clear D. This clonotype was obtained from a boy aged 10-17 years in good health and CMV-seronegative. The CDR3 here is CASSARYEAFF. CDR3 nucleotides: TGTGCCAGCAGCGCTAGATATGAAGCTTTCTTT.